The 10 T cell receptor beta chains below come from one sample, sequenced in a study of a mutant IDH1 vaccine in newly diagnosed glioma. Their antigens are not known. Sequencing used immunoSEQ multiplex PCR; TCRdb keeps in-frame clones, though not all of them. The repertoire holds some 30,000 clones, about 73% seen once, with almost 25% in the top ten. Time point meaning: week 11, during vaccination. A 20-mer mutant IDH1 peptide at 300 ug was injected subcutaneously with topical imiquimod. The sample in question was PBMCs, obtained from a glioma patient whose treatment included an IDH1 peptide vaccine. The receptor set was obtained from a man aged 25-45 years with glioma.

The CDR3 DNA reads as TGTGCCAGCACGGTGGGGGGACCTCCTAAAGAGACCCAGTACTTC. Residues: CASTVGGPPKETQYF. The rearrangement joins TRBV2 to TRBJ2-5, with D maybe TRBD2 (6 bases). Trimming took off 7 bases at V and 3 bases at J, with 18 bases between the two ends. Germline loops: CDR1 SNHLY, CDR2 FYNNEI. The CDR3 extends over 15 amino acids. Looking up the rest from reference TRBV2 and TRBJ2-5 gives the full variable domain: EPEVTQTPSHQVTQMGQEVILRCVPISNHLYFYWYRQILGQKVEFLVSFYNNEISEKSEIFDDQFSVERPDGSNFTLKIRSTKLEDSAMYFCASTVGGPPKETQYFGPGTRLLVL.

This chain uses TRBV30 with TRBJ2-1; 13 bases are shared with TRBD2. The ends lost 7 bases at V and 8 bases at J; junction bases unmatched: 5. The length of the CDR3 is 13 residues. The germline V gene encodes CDR1 GTSNPN and CDR2 SVGIG (reference sequence). In nucleotides, the CDR3 is TGTGCCTTCGGGACTAGCGGGATCTATGAGCAGTTCTTC. Protein: CAFGTSGIYEQFF.

The chain links TRBV15 to TRBJ1-5; D unclear. Germline-derived CDR1 and CDR2 are LNHNV and YYDKDF (reference sequence). This CDR3 has 16 amino acids. V was trimmed by 0 bases and J by 5 bases, leaving 14 bases between them. The CDR3 loop is CATSRDYIVEDQPQHF. The CDR3 coding sequence is TGTGCCACCAGCAGAGATTATATCGTTGAGGATCAGCCCCAGCATTTT.

The gene calls are TRBV6-6 and TRBJ2-1; tentative D call: TRBD1 (7 bases). V lost 2 bases to trimming and J lost 6 bases, with 14 bases between them. This CDR3 region has 15 residues. Germline V CDR1 and CDR2: MNHNY, SVGAGI (reference sequence). CDR3 in amino acids: CASSYVGQGGNEQFF. DNA for the CDR3: TGTGCCAGCAGTTACGTCGGGCAGGGGGGCAATGAGCAGTTCTTC.

The V and J genes are TRBV30 and TRBJ2-7; D might be TRBD2 (6 bases). This CDR3 region has 15 residues. The germline V gene has CDR1 GTSNPN and CDR2 SVGIG (reference sequence). The V end lost 1 base, the J end lost 1 base, and 14 bases lay between the germline ends. The CDR3 DNA follows: TGTGCCTGGAGTGCTTCGGCAGGGACTTCCTACGAGCAGTACTTC. The encoded protein is CAWSASAGTSYEQYF.

This clone was recorded only once. The gene calls are TRBV21-1 and TRBJ2-5; whether TRBD2, the table's D call, matches the DNA was not checked. TRBV21-1 is classified as a pseudogene. The CDR3 extends over 19 amino acids. The CDR3 bases are TGTGCCAGCAGCAAAGGGTGTTTGACTAGCGGGAGGGACGCGGAGACCCAGTACTTC. Translation: CASSKGCLTSGRDAETQYF.

The chain recombines TRBV6-1 with TRBJ1-1, with unresolved D. V was pared by 1 base and J by 1 base, with 7 bases between. From germline, CDR1 is MNHNS and CDR2 SASEGT. The length of the CDR3 is 14 residues. The CDR3 nucleotides read TGTGCCAGCAGTGAAGGACCGCAGAACACTGAAGCTTTCTTT. This codes for CASSEGPQNTEAFF.

This clone has just a few counts. The CDR3 DNA reads TGTGCCAGCAGCTTGGACAAAAAAGGTGAAAAACTGTTTTTT. Amino acid sequence: CASSLDKKGEKLFF. V usage is TRBV5-8 and J usage is TRBJ1-4; D is unclear. This CDR3 comprises 14 residues. The V gene lost 0 bases and the J gene lost 7 bases, with 10 bases spanning the gap. The V gene's germline CDR1 is SGHTS and CDR2 YDEGEE.

This clone was counted a few times. The chain carries TRBV6-5 and TRBJ1-2; TRBD1 might be the D (6 bases). The CDR3 is 13 amino acids. V lost 8 bases, J lost 9 bases, and 19 bases lay in between. CDR1 and CDR2 from the germline V gene are MNHEY and SVGAGI. The CDR3 reads CASGGGALLSYTF. The CDR3 coding sequence is TGTGCCAGCGGAGGGGGGGCCCTACTGAGCTACACCTTC.

The chain uses TRBV30 and TRBJ2-5; perhaps TRBD2 as D (6 bases). With 0 bases removed from V and 7 bases from J, the gap between germline ends came to 6 bases. Per germline, CDR1 GTSNPN and CDR2 SVGIG (reference sequence). This CDR3 has 11 amino acids. The CDR3 nucleotides are TGTGCCTGGAGTGTAGCGGGGACCCAGTACTTC. It codes for CAWSVAGTQYF.